Presented here are 21 T cell receptor beta chains from one specimen sequenced in a study of CD8 T cells in ankylosing spondylitis. TCRdb analysed the 5' RACE reads with MiXCR anew, one entry per CDR3 protein. The table has under 250,000 distinct CDR3 sequences, about 10% seen once. Sequencing used blood, either unsorted or a sorted T cell fraction (not recorded which). Receptors were obtained from a male donor with ankylosing spondylitis or in good health (not recorded which).

This clonotype has a count of ten or more. The chain couples TRBV5-6 to TRBJ1-2, with TRBD1 matching 9 bases. The length of the CDR3 is 13 residues. V trimming: 4 bases; J trimming: 5 bases; junction bases outside the gene matches: 3. Germline CDR1 SGHDT, CDR2 YYEEEE. CDR3 residues: CASSGTGSYGYTF. CDR3 in DNA: TGTGCCAGCAGCGGGACAGGGTCGTATGGCTACACCTTC. Variable domain in full (rest from reference TRBV5-6 and TRBJ1-2): DAGVTQSPTHLIKTRGQQVTLRCSPKSGHDTVSWYQQALGQGPQFIFQYYEEEERQRGNFPDRFSGHQFPNYSSELNVNALLLGDSALYLCASSGTGSYGYTFGSGTRLTVV.

This clonotype was counted ten times or more. This chain uses TRBV7-2 with TRBJ1-1; D may be TRBD1 (5 bases). V was trimmed by 1 base and J by 10 bases, leaving 10 bases between them. CDR1 and CDR2 from the germline V gene are SGHTA and FQGNSA. This CDR3 contains 12 residues. The CDR3 DNA sequence: TGTGCCAGCAGCTTAGTTGGTAGGGGAGCTTTCTTT. It yields the protein CASSLVGRGAFF.

This clonotype was seen at least ten times. The CDR3 here is CSAREGMPVSSYNSPLHF. The DNA of the CDR3 is TGCAGTGCTAGAGAGGGCATGCCGGTCAGCTCCTATAATTCACCCCTCCACTTT. This chain uses TRBV20-1 with TRBJ1-6; D remains ambiguous. In germline, CDR1 is DFQATT, CDR2 SNEGSKA (reference sequence). Trimming removed 0 bases at V and 0 bases at J, with 15 bases between. This CDR3 has 18 amino acids.

This clonotype was seen only a few times. The rearrangement joins TRBV7-9 to TRBJ2-5; the match to TRBD1 covers 7 bases. The V segment lost 5 bases and the J segment 7 bases; nucleotides outside the gene matches: 19. The CDR3 consists of 17 residues. Germline CDR1 SEHNR, CDR2 FQNEAQ (reference sequence). The CDR3 coding sequence is TGTGCCAGCAGCCAGAGTCAGGGACAGCGCGTCAGGTGGACCCAGTACTTC. It codes for CASSQSQGQRVRWTQYF.

The CDR3 coding sequence is TGTGCCAGCAGCTTCAGGATGAGCGGGGATAAAGAGACCCAGTACTTC. Encoded protein: CASSFRMSGDKETQYF. The chain employs TRBV11-1 and TRBJ2-5; 7 bases agree with TRBD2. Unmatched junction bases numbered 10, after V lost 3 bases and J lost 3 bases. Per the germline V gene, CDR1 is SGHAT and CDR2 is FQDESV (reference sequence). The CDR3 is made up of 16 amino acids.

V is TRBV20-1 and J is TRBJ1-1; 8 bases agree with TRBD1. The V gene's germline CDR1 is DFQATT and CDR2 SNEGSKA (reference sequence). V gave up 0 bases and J gave up 5 bases; unmatched junction bases: 8. This CDR3 is built from 15 residues. CDR3: CSARDNGRGQTEAFF. CDR3 DNA: TGCAGTGCTAGAGATAACGGCAGGGGGCAAACTGAAGCTTTCTTT.

This clonotype has at least ten counts. The CDR3 here is CASKYQGDTIYF. DNA of the CDR3: TGCGCCAGCAAATACCAGGGAGACACCATATATTTT. The genes are TRBV10-2 and TRBJ1-3; a weak D match, TRBD1 (5 bases). Germline CDR1 WSHSY, CDR2 SAAADI. The V and J ends lost 7 bases and 8 bases respectively, with 12 bases between them. This CDR3 is 12 amino acids long.

In this sample, this clonotype turned up a few times. J is TRBJ2-7 and V is TRBV11-2; D gene ambiguous. CDR1 SGHAT and CDR2 FQNNGV come from the germline V gene. The CDR3 is 15 residues long. The ends were cut back, 1 base at V and 3 bases at J, with 13 bases in the middle. CDR3 in DNA: TGTGCCAGCAGCTTAGGAGTCAGAGTAAACTACGAGCAGTACTTC. Amino acids: CASSLGVRVNYEQYF.

About this clonotype: A much larger clone sits a single nucleotide away, making a read error possible. The rearrangement joins TRBV7-9 to TRBJ1-5, with D maybe TRBD1 (6 bases). Looked up from germline, CDR1 is SEHNR and CDR2 is FQNEAQ (reference sequence). The CDR3 sequence is 14 residues long. The CDR3 region is CASSTDRLNPPQHF. For the CDR3, the DNA is TGTGCCAGCAGCACCGACAGGCTCAATCCGCCCCAGCATTTT.

This clonotype came up many times. The gene calls are TRBV5-1 and TRBJ2-3, with D possibly being TRBD2 (7 bases). The CDR3 extends over 14 amino acids. CDR1 is SGHRS and CDR2 is YFSETQ in the germline V gene. Trimming took off 5 bases at V and 0 bases at J, with 10 bases between the two ends. Here the CDR3 reads CASRAGASTDTQYF. CDR3 nucleotide sequence: TGCGCCAGCAGGGCGGGGGCTAGCACAGATACGCAGTATTTT.

In its sample, this clonotype was seen a few times. The rearrangement uses TRBV20-1 and TRBJ2-3; 9 nucleotides line up with TRBD2. Germline lookup yields CDR1 DFQATT and CDR2 SNEGSKA (reference sequence). The V gene end was trimmed by 6 bases and the J gene end by 2 bases; junction bases not matched to a gene: 9. The CDR3 is 15 residues long. The CDR3 reads CSAISTSGYTDTQYF. CDR3 DNA: TGCAGTGCCATTTCGACTAGCGGTTACACAGATACGCAGTATTTT.

This clonotype was observed at least ten times. V gene TRBV30 combines with J gene TRBJ1-2; maybe TRBD1 (5 bases). V was shortened by 0 bases and J by 7 bases, with 18 bases between the two germline ends. The CDR3 contains 15 residues. CDR1 is GTSNPN, CDR2 SVGIG, per germline (reference sequence). The CDR3 region has the DNA TGTGCCTGGAGTGTCTCAGGGATTAGTGGCTTTGGCTACACCTTC. Translating gives CAWSVSGISGFGYTF.

The chain uses TRBV19 and TRBJ1-1, with D maybe TRBD1 (5 bases). Germline CDR1 and CDR2: LNHDA and SQIVND (reference sequence). Trimming pared 6 bases from V and 2 bases from J, leaving 34 bases between. The CDR3 is 21 residues long. Written as DNA, the CDR3 is TGTGCCAGTAGATTGGCGGGGGGGGATCCTTTACCTTTCCTCGTCAACACTGAAGCTTTCTTT. This codes for CASRLAGGDPLPFLVNTEAFF.

The V gene is TRBV20-1, the J gene TRBJ1-1; no clear D gene. V lost 2 bases to trimming and J lost 1 base, with 17 bases between them. Germline values: CDR1 DFQATT, CDR2 SNEGSKA (reference sequence). The CDR3 runs to 16 residues. CDR3 sequence (DNA): TGCAGTGCTAGACCTCCTGAGGCAGGTTGGAACACTGAAGCTTTCTTT. It encodes CSARPPEAGWNTEAFF.

As concerns this clonotype: A read error is possible here, since a much larger clone lies one base away. This CDR3 reads CASSDPSYAGELFF. The CDR3 DNA reads TGCGCCAGCAGTGACCCTAGCTATGCCGGGGAGCTGTTTTTT. V usage is TRBV10-1 and J usage is TRBJ2-2; D may be TRBD2 (5 bases). V was shortened by 3 bases and J by 6 bases, with 11 bases between the two germline ends. The V gene's germline CDR1 is WNHNN and CDR2 SYGVQD (reference sequence). The CDR3 length is 14 residues.

This clonotype has ten or more counts. The V and J genes are TRBV20-1 and TRBJ1-1; D is possibly TRBD1 (6 bases). The CDR3 has 15 amino acids. Trimming took 0 bases from V and 0 from J, leaving 11 bases between them. Germline values: CDR1 DFQATT, CDR2 SNEGSKA (reference sequence). The CDR3 region is CSARDAGDLNTEAFF. In DNA form, the CDR3 reads TGCAGTGCTAGAGATGCAGGGGATCTGAACACTGAAGCTTTCTTT.

This clonotype was counted ten times or more. A read error may account for a junction end that differs from germline. This chain links TRBV27 with TRBJ1-2; D not certain. Germline V gene lookup returns CDR1 MNHEY and CDR2 SMNVEV (reference sequence). This CDR3 is 8 amino acids long. The CDR3 is CASSLLAF. The CDR3 DNA reads as TGTGCCAGCAGTTTATTAGCCTTC.

The chain employs TRBV4-2 and TRBJ1-5; tentatively, D is TRBD1 (5 bases). CDR1 and CDR2 from the germline V gene are LGHNA and YNFKEQ. Trimming removed 0 bases from V and 6 bases from J, with 12 bases in between. The CDR3 consists of 15 residues. The CDR3 region is CASSQDIQGRQPQHF. Written as DNA, the CDR3 is TGTGCCAGCAGCCAAGATATCCAGGGTCGTCAGCCCCAGCATTTT.

The V call is TRBV19, the J call TRBJ2-1, with a tentative D call TRBD2 (6 bases). The germline gives CDR1 LNHDA, CDR2 SQIVND (reference sequence). The length of the CDR3 is 13 residues. V lost 3 bases and J 9 bases, leaving 12 bases between the germline ends. CDR3 DNA sequence: TGTGCCAGTAGTATGGAGGGGCCCACTGAGCAGTTCTTC. Protein product: CASSMEGPTEQFF.

This clonotype was counted at least ten times. The chain recombines TRBV20-1 with TRBJ2-1, with a possible D match to TRBD2 (5 bases). V was shortened by 3 bases and J by 1 base, with 19 bases between the two germline ends. Germline CDR1 reads DFQATT; CDR2 reads SNEGSKA (reference sequence). The CDR3 consists of 17 residues. CDR3 sequence reads: CSARRVSRAESYNEQFF. CDR3 sequence (DNA): TGCAGTGCTAGGAGGGTGAGTCGGGCCGAGTCCTACAATGAGCAGTTCTTC.

This clonotype was seen at least ten times. J is TRBJ1-6 and V is TRBV15; D ambiguous. In germline, CDR1 is LNHNV, CDR2 YYDKDF (reference sequence). This CDR3 has 15 residues. V was trimmed by 0 bases and J by 5 bases, leaving 8 bases between them. The CDR3 is CATSREPENNSPLHF. The DNA of the CDR3 is TGTGCCACCAGCAGAGAACCAGAGAATAATTCACCCCTCCACTTT.